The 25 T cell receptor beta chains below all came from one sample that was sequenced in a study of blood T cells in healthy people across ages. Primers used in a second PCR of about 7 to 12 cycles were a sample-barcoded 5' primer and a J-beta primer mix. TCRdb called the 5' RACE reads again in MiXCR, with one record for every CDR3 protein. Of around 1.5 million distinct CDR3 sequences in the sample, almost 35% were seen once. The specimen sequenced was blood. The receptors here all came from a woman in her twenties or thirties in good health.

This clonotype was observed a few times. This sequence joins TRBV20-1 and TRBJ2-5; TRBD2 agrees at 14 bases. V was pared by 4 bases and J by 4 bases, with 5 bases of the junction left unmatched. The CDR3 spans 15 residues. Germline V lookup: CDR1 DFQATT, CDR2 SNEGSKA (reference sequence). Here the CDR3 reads CSATGLAGGSETQYF. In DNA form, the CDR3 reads TGCAGTGCTACCGGACTAGCGGGGGGTTCAGAGACCCAGTACTTC.

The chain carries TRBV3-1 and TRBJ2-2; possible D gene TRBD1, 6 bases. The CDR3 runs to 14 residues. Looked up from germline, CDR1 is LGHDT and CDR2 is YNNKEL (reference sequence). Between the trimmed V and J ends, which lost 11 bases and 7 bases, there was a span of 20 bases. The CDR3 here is CAGIGDTGNGELFF. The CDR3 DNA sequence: TGTGCCGGCATAGGGGACACCGGGAACGGGGAGCTGTTTTTT.

This CDR3 reads CASRDGTWLSGANVLTF. For the CDR3, the DNA is TGTGCCAGCAGGGATGGCACCTGGCTCTCTGGGGCCAACGTCCTGACTTTC. V gene TRBV6-1 combines with J gene TRBJ2-6; D not resolved. Trimming cost V 6 bases and J 0 bases, with 15 bases left between them. CDR3 size: 17 residues. Germline V gene sequence: CDR1 MNHNS, CDR2 SASEGT.

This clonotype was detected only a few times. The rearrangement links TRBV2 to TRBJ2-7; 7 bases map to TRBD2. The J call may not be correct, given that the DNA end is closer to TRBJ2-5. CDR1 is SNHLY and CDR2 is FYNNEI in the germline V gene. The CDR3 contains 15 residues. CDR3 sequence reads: CASSEKGLQQETQYF. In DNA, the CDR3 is TGTGCCAGCAGTGAAAAGGGACTACAACAAGAGACCCAGTACTTC.

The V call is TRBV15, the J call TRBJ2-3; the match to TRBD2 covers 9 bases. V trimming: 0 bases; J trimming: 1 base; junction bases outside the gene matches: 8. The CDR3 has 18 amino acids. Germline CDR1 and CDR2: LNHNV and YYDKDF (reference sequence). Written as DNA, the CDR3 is TGTGCCACCAGCAGAGAGCGATTGACTAGCGGTGGCACAGATACGCAGTATTTT. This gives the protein CATSRERLTSGGTDTQYF.

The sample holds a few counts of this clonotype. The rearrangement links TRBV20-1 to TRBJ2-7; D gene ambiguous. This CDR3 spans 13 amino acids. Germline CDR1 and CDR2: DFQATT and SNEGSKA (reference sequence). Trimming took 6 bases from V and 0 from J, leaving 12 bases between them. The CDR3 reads CSAPLHSSYEQYF. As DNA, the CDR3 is TGCAGTGCCCCCCTGCACAGCTCCTACGAGCAGTACTTC.

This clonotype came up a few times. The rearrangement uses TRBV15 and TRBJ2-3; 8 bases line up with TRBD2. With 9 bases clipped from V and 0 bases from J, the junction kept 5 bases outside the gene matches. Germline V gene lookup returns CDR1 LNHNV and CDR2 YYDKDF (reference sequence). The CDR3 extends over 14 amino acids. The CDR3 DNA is TGTGCCACTTCAGCGGGAGATAGCACAGATACGCAGTATTTT. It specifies CATSAGDSTDTQYF.

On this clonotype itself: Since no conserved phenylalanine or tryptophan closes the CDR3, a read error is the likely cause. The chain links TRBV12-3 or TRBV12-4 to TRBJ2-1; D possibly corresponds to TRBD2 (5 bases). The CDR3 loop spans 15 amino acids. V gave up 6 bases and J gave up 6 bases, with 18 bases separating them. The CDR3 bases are TGTGCCAGCAGGATACGGGATCCTGTACCCAATGAGCAGTTCTTG. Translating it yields CASRIRDPVPNEQFL.

In nucleotides, the CDR3 is TGTGCCAGCAGTTACTCAGGGGAGGGCCGTGACAACGAGCAGTACTTC. It translates to CASSYSGEGRDNEQYF. The chain joins TRBV6-5 to TRBJ2-7; TRBD2 matches 7 bases. Looked up from germline, CDR1 is MNHEY and CDR2 is SVGAGI. CDR3 length: 16 amino acids. J lost 5 bases, V lost 0 bases, and 10 bases had no gene match.

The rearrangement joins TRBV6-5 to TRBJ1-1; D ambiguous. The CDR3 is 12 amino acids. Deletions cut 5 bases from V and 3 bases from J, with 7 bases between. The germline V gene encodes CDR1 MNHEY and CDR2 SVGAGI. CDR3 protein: CASSRRHTEAFF. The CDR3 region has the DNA TGTGCCAGCAGTCGCCGCCACACTGAAGCTTTCTTT.

CDR3 DNA sequence: TGTGCCAGCGGGGTCGGAGCGGGAGAGAGGAATACGCAGTATTTT. This gives the protein CASGVGAGERNTQYF. The chain couples TRBV12-3 or TRBV12-4 to TRBJ2-3; 8 bases are a match to TRBD2. V was pared by 8 bases and J by 7 bases, with 14 bases of the junction left unmatched. CDR3 size: 15 residues.

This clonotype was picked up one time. This CDR3 reads CASSPRTDPLNYGYTF. The CDR3 DNA follows: TGTGCCAGCAGCCCGAGGACAGACCCCTTAAACTATGGCTACACCTTC. This chain uses TRBV3-1 with TRBJ1-2; a weak D match, TRBD1 (6 bases). The CDR3 is 16 amino acids. Germline V gene sequence: CDR1 LGHDT, CDR2 YNNKEL (reference sequence). V gave up 4 bases and J gave up 2 bases, with 17 bases separating them.

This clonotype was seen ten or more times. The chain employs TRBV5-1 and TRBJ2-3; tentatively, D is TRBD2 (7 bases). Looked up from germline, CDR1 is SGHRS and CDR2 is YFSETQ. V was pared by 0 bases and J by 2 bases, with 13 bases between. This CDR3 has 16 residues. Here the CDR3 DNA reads TGCGCCAGCAGCTTGGGCGGGGGCCCAACCACAGATACGCAGTATTTT. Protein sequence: CASSLGGGPTTDTQYF. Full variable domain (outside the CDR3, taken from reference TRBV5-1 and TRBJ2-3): KAGVTQTPRYLIKTRGQQVTLSCSPISGHRSVSWYQQTPGQGLQFLFEYFSETQRNKGNFPGRFSGRQFSNSRSEMNVSTLELGDSALYLCASSLGGGPTTDTQYFGPGTRLTVL.

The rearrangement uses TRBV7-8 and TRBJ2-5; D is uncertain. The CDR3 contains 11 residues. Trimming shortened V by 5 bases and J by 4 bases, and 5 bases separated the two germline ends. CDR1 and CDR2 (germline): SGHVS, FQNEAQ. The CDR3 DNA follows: TGTGCCAGCAGCCCCGTAGAGACCCAGTACTTC. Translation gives CASSPVETQYF. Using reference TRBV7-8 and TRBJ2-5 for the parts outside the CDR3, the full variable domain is GAGVSQSPRYKVAKRGQDVALRCDPISGHVSLFWYQQALGQGPEFLTYFQNEAQLDKSGLPSDRFFAERPEGSVSTLKIQRTQQEDSAVYLCASSPVETQYFGPGTRLLVL.

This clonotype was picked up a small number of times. The CDR3 protein is CASSPSPPPYSGNYEQYF. For the CDR3, the DNA is TGTGCCAGCAGCCCATCACCGCCTCCTTATAGCGGAAACTACGAGCAGTACTTC. The chain is built from TRBV7-6 and TRBJ2-7, with D perhaps matching TRBD2 (6 bases). Germline V gives CDR1 SGHVS, CDR2 FNYEAQ. V lost 5 bases, J lost 3 bases, and 26 bases lay in between. The CDR3 totals 18 residues.

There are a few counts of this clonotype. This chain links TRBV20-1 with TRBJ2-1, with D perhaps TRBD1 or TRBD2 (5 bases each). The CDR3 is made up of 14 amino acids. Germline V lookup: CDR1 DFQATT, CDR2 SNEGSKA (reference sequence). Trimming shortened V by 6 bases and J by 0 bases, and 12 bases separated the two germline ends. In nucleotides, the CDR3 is TGCAGTGCGCTCGGGGACGTCTCCTACAATGAGCAGTTCTTC. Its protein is CSALGDVSYNEQFF.

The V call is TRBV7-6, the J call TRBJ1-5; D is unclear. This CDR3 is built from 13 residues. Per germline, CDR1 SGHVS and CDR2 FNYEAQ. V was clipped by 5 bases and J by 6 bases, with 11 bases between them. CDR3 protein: CASSPQPGQPQHF. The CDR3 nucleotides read TGTGCCAGCAGCCCGCAACCTGGTCAGCCCCAGCATTTT.

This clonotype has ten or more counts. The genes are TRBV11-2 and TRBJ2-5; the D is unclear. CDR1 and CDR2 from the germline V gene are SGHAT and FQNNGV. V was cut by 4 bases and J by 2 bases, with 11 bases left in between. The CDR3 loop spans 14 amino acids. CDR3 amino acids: CASSSLRMQETQYF. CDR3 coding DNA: TGTGCCAGCAGCTCCCTGCGGATGCAAGAGACCCAGTACTTC.

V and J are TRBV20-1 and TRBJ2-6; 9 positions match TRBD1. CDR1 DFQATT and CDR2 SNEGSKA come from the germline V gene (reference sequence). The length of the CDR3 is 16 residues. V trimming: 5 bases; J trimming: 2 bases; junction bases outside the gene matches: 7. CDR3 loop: CSAHRGLSTGANVLTF. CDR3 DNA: TGCAGTGCTCACAGGGGGCTCTCTACTGGGGCCAACGTCCTGACTTTC.

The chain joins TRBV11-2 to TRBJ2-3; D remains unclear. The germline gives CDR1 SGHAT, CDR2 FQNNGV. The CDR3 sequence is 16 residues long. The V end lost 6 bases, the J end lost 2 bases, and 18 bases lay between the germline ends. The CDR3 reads CASSSNSAAYTDTQYF. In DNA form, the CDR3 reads TGTGCCAGCAGTTCCAATAGTGCGGCGTACACAGATACGCAGTATTTT.

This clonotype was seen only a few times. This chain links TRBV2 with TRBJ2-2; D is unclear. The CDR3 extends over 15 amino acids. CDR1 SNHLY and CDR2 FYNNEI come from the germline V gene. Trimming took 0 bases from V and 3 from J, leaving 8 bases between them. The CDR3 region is CASSEALGYTGELFF. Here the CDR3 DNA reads TGTGCCAGCAGTGAAGCGCTAGGGTACACCGGGGAGCTGTTTTTT.

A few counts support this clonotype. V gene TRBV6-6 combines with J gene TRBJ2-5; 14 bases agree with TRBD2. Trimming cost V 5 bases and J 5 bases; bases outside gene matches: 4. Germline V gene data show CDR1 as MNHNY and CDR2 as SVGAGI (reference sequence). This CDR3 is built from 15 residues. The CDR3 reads CASSTRLAGGETQYF. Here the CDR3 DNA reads TGTGCCAGCAGTACCCGACTAGCGGGAGGGGAGACCCAGTACTTC.

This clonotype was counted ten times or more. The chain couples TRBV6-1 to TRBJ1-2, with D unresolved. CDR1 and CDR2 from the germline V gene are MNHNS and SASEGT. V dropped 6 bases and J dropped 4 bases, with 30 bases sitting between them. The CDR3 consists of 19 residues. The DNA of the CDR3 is TGTGCCAGCAGGGGCAGCTCGTATGATCCCGAGGGCAAGCTCTATGGCTACACCTTC. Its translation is CASRGSSYDPEGKLYGYTF.

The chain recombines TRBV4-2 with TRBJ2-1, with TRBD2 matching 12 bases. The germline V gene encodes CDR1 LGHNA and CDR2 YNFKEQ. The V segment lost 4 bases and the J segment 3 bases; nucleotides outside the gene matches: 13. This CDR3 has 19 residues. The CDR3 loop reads CASSLPRLAGELLYNEQFF. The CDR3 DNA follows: TGTGCCAGCAGCCTACCGAGACTAGCGGGAGAGCTGCTCTACAATGAGCAGTTCTTC.

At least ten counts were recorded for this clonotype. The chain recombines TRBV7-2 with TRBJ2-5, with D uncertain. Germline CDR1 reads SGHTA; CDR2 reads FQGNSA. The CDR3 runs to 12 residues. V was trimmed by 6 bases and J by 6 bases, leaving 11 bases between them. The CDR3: CASSGPEKTQYF. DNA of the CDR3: TGTGCCAGCAGTGGCCCAGAGAAGACCCAGTACTTC.